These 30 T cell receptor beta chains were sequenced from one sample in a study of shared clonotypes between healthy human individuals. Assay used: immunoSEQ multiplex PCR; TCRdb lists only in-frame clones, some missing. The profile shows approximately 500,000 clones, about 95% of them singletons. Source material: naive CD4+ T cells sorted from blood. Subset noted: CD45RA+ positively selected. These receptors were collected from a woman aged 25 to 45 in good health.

CDR3: CASRTSGWYNEQFF. The CDR3 DNA sequence: TGTGCCAGCAGGACTAGCGGCTGGTACAATGAGCAGTTCTTC. V gene TRBV2 combines with J gene TRBJ2-1; TRBD2 matches 9 bases. With 6 bases clipped from V and 4 bases from J, the junction kept 4 bases outside the gene matches. CDR1 and CDR2 from the germline V gene are SNHLY and FYNNEI. This CDR3 region has 14 residues.

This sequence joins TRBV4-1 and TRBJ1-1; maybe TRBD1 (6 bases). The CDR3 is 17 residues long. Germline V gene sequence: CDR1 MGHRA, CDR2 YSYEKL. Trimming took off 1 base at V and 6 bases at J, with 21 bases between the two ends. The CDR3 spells CASSQAQPGQASAEAFF. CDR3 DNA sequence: TGCGCCAGCAGCCAAGCCCAACCGGGACAAGCGTCCGCTGAAGCTTTCTTT.

The CDR3 spells CASAIEGVGGNIQYF. In nucleotides, the CDR3 is TGTGCCAGCGCCATTGAGGGCGTGGGGGGGAACATTCAGTACTTC. This chain uses TRBV27 with TRBJ2-4, with 7 bases that match TRBD2. J gave up 7 bases and V 8 bases, and 14 bases lay outside the gene matches. The germline V gene encodes CDR1 MNHEY and CDR2 SMNVEV (reference sequence). The CDR3 loop spans 15 amino acids.

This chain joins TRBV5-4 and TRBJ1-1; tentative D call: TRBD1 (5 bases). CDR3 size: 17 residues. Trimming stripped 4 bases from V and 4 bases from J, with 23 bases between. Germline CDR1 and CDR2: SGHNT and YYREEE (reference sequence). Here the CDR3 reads CASSTGRDRVQGTEAFF. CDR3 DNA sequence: TGTGCCAGCAGCACCGGACGAGACCGGGTTCAGGGCACTGAAGCTTTCTTT.

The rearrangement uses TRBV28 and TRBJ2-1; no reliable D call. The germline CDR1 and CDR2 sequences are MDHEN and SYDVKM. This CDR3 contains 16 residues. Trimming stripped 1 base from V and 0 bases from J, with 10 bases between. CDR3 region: CASSLLERRSYNEQFF. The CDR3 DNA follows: TGTGCCAGCAGTTTATTGGAGCGACGCTCCTACAATGAGCAGTTCTTC. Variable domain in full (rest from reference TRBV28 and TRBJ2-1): DVKVTQSSRYLVKRTGEKVFLECVQDMDHENMFWYRQDPGLGLRLIYFSYDVKMKEKGDIPEGYSVSREKKERFSLILESASTNQTSMYLCASSLLERRSYNEQFFGPGTRLTVL.

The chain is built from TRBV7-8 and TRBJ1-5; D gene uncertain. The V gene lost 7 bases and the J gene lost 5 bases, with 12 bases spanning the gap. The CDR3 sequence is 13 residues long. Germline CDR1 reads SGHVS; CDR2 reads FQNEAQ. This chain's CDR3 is CASNLGRDQPQHF. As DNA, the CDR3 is TGTGCCAGCAATCTTGGTCGGGATCAGCCCCAGCATTTT.

CDR3 region: CASRGTEFYGYTF. CDR3 nucleotides: TGTGCCAGCAGGGGGACTGAGTTCTATGGCTACACCTTC. This sequence joins TRBV25-1 and TRBJ1-2; weak D call: TRBD1 (5 bases). The V end was cut by 6 bases, the J end by 4 bases, with 12 bases between. Germline assignment: CDR1 MGHDK and CDR2 SYGVNS. The CDR3 spans 13 residues.

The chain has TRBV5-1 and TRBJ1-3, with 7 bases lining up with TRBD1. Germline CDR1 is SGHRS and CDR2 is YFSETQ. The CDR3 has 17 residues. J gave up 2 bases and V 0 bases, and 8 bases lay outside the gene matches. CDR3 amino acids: CASSLVQGDLAGNTIYF. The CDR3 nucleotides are TGCGCCAGCAGCTTGGTTCAGGGGGACTTAGCTGGAAACACCATATATTTT.

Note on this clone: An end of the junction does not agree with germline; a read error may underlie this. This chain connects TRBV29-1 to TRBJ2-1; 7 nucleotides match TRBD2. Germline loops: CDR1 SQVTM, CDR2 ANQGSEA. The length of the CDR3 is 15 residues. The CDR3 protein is CSTEGVQTSYSEQFF. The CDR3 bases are TGCAGCACTGAAGGAGTACAGACTAGCTACAGTGAGCAGTTCTTC.

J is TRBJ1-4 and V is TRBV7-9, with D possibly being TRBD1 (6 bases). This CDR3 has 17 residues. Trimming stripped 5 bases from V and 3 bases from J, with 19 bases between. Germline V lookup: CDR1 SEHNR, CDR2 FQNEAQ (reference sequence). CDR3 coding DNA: TGTGCCAGCAGCCCAGAACCACACAGGGTTGCTAATGAAAAACTGTTTTTT. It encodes CASSPEPHRVANEKLFF.

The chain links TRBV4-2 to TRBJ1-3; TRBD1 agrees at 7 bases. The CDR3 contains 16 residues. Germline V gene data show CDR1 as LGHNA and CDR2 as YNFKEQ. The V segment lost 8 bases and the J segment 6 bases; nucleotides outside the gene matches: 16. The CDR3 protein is CASSRQRQGDLNTIYF. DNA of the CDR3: TGTGCCAGCTCACGCCAGAGGCAGGGGGATTTAAACACCATATATTTT.

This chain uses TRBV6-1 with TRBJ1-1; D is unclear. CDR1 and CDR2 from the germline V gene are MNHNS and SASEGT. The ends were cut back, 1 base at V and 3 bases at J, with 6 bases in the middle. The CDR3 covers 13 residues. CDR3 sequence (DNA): TGTGCCAGCAGTGAAGGATGGGACACTGAAGCTTTCTTT. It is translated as CASSEGWDTEAFF.

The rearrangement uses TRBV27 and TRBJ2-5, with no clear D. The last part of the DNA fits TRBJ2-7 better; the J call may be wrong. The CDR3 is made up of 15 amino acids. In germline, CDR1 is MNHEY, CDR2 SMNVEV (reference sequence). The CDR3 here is CASSLSRPPFSEQYF. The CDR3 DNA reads TGTGCCAGCAGTTTATCGCGACCGCCGTTCTCCGAGCAGTACTTC.

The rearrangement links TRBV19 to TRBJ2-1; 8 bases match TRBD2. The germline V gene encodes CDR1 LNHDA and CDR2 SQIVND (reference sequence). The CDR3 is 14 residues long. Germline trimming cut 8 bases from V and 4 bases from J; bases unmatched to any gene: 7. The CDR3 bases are TGTGCCAGTGGATCGTTAGCGGGATACAATGAGCAGTTCTTC. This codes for CASGSLAGYNEQFF. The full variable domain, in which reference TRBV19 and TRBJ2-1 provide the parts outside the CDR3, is DGGITQSPKYLFRKEGQNVTLSCEQNLNHDAMYWYRQDPGQGLRLIYYSQIVNDFQKGDIAEGYSVSREKKESFPLTVTSAQKNPTAFYLCASGSLAGYNEQFFGPGTRLTVL.

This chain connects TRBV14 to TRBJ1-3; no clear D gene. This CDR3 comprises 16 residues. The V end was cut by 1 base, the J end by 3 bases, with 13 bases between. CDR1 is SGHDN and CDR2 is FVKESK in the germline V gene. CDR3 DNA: TGTGCCAGCAGCCAAGTTGAGGGTTACGATGGAAACACCATATATTTT. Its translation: CASSQVEGYDGNTIYF. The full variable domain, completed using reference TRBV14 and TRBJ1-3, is EAGVTQFPSHSVIEKGQTVTLRCDPISGHDNLYWYRRVMGKEIKFLLHFVKESKQDESGMPNNRFLAERTGGTYSTLKVQPAELEDSGVYFCASSQVEGYDGNTIYFGEGSWLTVV.

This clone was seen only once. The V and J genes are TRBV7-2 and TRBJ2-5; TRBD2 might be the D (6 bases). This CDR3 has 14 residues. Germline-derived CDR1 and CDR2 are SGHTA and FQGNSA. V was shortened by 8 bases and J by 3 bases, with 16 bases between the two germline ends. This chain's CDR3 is CASSSGPGEETQYF. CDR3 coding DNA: TGTGCCAGCTCGTCCGGACCGGGGGAAGAGACCCAGTACTTC.

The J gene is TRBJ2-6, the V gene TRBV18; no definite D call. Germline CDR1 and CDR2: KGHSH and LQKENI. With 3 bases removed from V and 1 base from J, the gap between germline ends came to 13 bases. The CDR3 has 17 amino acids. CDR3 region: CASSPAVPNSGANVLTF. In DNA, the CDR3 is TGTGCCAGCTCACCCGCTGTTCCCAATTCTGGGGCCAACGTCCTGACTTTC. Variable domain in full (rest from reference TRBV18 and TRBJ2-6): NAGVMQNPRHLVRRRGQEARLRCSPMKGHSHVYWYRQLPEEGLKFMVYLQKENIIDESGMPKERFSAEFPKEGPSILRIQQVVRGDSAAYFCASSPAVPNSGANVLTFGAGSRLTVL.

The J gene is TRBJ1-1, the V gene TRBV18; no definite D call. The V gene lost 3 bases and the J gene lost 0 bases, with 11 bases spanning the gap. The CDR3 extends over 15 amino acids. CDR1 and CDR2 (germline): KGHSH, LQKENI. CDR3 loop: CASSPTTHMNTEAFF. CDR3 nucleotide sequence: TGTGCCAGCTCACCTACGACACACATGAACACTGAAGCTTTCTTT.

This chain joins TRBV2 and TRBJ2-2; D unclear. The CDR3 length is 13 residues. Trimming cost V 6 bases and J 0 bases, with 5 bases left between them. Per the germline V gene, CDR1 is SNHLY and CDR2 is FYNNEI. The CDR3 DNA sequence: TGTGCCAGCAGGGCCACGAACACCGGGGAGCTGTTTTTT. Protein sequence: CASRATNTGELFF.

DNA for the CDR3: TGTGCCAGCAGCTTAGCAAAGGGACGGGGGCAGCCCCAGCATTTT. Protein sequence: CASSLAKGRGQPQHF. The V gene is TRBV11-3, the J gene TRBJ1-5, with D possibly being TRBD1 (5 bases). Germline lookup yields CDR1 SGHNT and CDR2 YENEEA. Trimming removed 1 base from V and 7 bases from J, with 14 bases in between. The CDR3 runs to 15 residues.

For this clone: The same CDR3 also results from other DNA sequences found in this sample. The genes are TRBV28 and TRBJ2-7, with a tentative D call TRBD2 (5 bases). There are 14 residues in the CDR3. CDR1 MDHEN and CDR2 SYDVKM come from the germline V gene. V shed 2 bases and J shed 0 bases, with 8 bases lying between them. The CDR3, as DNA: TGTGCCAGCAGTTTAACGGGATTCTCCTACGAGCAGTACTTC. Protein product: CASSLTGFSYEQYF.

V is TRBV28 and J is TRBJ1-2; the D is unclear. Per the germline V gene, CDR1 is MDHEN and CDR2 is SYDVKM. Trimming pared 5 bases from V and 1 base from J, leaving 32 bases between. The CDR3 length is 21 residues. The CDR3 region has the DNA TGTGCCAGCAGTCGATATACCTCCTTGGGGTTCTCAATTAGACTTAACTATGGCTACACCTTC. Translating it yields CASSRYTSLGFSIRLNYGYTF.

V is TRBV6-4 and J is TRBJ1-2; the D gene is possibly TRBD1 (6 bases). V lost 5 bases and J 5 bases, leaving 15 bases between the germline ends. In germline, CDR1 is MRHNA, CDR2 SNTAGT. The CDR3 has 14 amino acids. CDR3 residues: CASSWDTGAYGYTF. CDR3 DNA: TGTGCCAGCAGTTGGGACACGGGAGCATATGGCTACACCTTC.

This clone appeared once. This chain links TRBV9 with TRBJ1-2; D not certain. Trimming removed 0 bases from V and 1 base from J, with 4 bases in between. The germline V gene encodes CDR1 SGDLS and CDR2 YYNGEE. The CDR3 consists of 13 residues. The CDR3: CASSVVGNYGYTF. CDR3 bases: TGTGCCAGCAGCGTAGTGGGTAACTATGGCTACACCTTC.

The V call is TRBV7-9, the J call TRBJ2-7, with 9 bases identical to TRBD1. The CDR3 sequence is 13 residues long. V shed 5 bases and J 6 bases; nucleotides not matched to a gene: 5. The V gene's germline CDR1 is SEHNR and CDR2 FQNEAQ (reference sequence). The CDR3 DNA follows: TGTGCCAGCAGCAGGGGGACAGGGAGCGAGCAGTACTTC. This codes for CASSRGTGSEQYF.

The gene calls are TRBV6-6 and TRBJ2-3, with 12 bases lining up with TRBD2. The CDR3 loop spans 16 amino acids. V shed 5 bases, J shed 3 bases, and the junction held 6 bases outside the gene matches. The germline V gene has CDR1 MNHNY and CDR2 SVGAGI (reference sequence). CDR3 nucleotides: TGTGCCAGCAGTGCCCCGCTAGCGGGAGGGACAGATACGCAGTATTTT. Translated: CASSAPLAGGTDTQYF.

The CDR3 sequence is CASSRTGDSTGELFF. In DNA form, the CDR3 reads TGTGCCAGCAGTAGGACAGGGGATAGCACCGGGGAGCTGTTTTTT. V is TRBV7-7 and J is TRBJ2-2; 9 bases match TRBD1. CDR1 and CDR2 (germline): SSHAT, FNYEAQ (reference sequence). The CDR3 is 15 residues long. V was clipped by 6 bases and J by 4 bases; unmatched bases: 6.

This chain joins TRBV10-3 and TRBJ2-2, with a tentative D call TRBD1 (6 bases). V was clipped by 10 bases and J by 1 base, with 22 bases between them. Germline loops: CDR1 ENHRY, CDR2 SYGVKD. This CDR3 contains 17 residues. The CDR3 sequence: CASQGAVEQGNTGELFF. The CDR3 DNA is TGTGCCAGTCAAGGGGCAGTGGAACAGGGGAACACCGGGGAGCTGTTTTTT.

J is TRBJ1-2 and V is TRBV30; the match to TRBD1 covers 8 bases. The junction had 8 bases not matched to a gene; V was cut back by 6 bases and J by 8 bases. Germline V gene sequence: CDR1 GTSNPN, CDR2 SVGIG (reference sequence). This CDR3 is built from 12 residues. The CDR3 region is CACPQGARGYTF. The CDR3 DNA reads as TGTGCCTGTCCTCAGGGGGCGCGGGGCTACACCTTC.

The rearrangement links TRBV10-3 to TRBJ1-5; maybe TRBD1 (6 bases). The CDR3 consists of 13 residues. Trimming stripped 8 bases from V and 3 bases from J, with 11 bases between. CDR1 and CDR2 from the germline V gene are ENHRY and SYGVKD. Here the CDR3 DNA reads TGTGCCATCGCATCAGGGGCCAATCAGCCCCAGCATTTT. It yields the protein CAIASGANQPQHF.